This TCR beta chain was identified during a study of CD8 T cells in ankylosing spondylitis. Study results and limitations: As reported, disease-linked clones showed significant enrichment in matched ankylosing spondylitis synovial fluid.

The CDR3 is 18 amino acids. The V segment lost 6 bases and the J segment 4 bases; nucleotides outside the gene matches: 13. CDR1 and CDR2 from the germline V gene are MNHEY and SMNVEV (reference sequence). There are a few counts of this clonotype. Its specificity is unknown. Each CDR3 protein gets one entry after TCRdb re-called the 5' RACE reads with MiXCR. The repertoire holds about 360,000 distinct CDR3 sequences, more than 20% seen once, with around 13% in the top ten. This sequence originates from a male donor with ankylosing spondylitis or in good health (not recorded which). This chain uses TRBV27 with TRBJ2-6; 9 positions agree with TRBD1. Sequenced: blood, either unsorted or a sorted T cell fraction (not recorded which). The CDR3 here is CASSILGQGLEGANVLTF. The CDR3 DNA reads as TGTGCCAGCAGCATCCTGGGACAGGGACTGGAAGGGGCCAACGTCCTGACTTTC.